The 19 T cell receptor beta chains presented below share a single source sample, sequenced in a study of response to subunit inactivated influenza vaccine. TCRdb used MiXCR to reprocess the RT-PCR reads, holding one entry per CDR3 protein. Found here are hundreds of thousands of distinct CDR3 sequences, approximately 14% of them singletons; the top ten hold less than 8.5%. Specimen: PBMCs from blood, collected 14 days before vaccination. The receptors stem from a man in his fifties who received an inactivated influenza vaccine.

Ten or more counts support this clonotype. The CDR3 here is CASSIWGQGNTEAFF. In nucleotides, the CDR3 is TGTGCCAGCAGTATATGGGGACAGGGGAACACTGAAGCTTTCTTT. This rearrangement joins TRBV12-3 or TRBV12-4 to TRBJ1-1; 9 positions match TRBD1. The CDR3 runs to 15 residues. Trimming at V came to 5 bases and at J to 1 base, leaving 5 bases not matched to a gene.

This clonotype was counted at least ten times. The J gene is TRBJ2-2, the V gene TRBV7-2; 7 positions match TRBD1. Germline loops: CDR1 SGHTA, CDR2 FQGNSA. There are 14 residues in the CDR3. V was clipped by 4 bases and J by 9 bases; unmatched bases: 8. The CDR3 DNA is TGTGCCAGCAGCTCCCAAGGGGGCCTGTGGGAGCTGTTTTTT. Translated, it gives CASSSQGGLWELFF.

V is TRBV7-2 and J is TRBJ2-7; weak D call: TRBD2 (6 bases). Per germline, CDR1 SGHTA and CDR2 FQGNSA. The V end lost 3 bases, the J end lost 2 bases, and 17 bases lay between the germline ends. This CDR3 region has 16 residues. The CDR3 sequence: CASSFITGGGTYEQYF. The CDR3 nucleotides are TGTGCCAGCAGCTTCATCACCGGGGGAGGCACCTACGAGCAGTACTTC.

This chain uses TRBV30 with TRBJ2-7; D is possibly TRBD2 (6 bases). The CDR3 runs to 15 residues. With 8 bases removed from V and 1 base from J, the gap between germline ends came to 21 bases. Germline V gene sequence: CDR1 GTSNPN, CDR2 SVGIG (reference sequence). CDR3 amino acids: CAGKYVVGGSYEQYF. The CDR3 nucleotides read TGTGCCGGAAAATACGTTGTCGGGGGATCCTACGAGCAGTACTTC.

The J gene is TRBJ2-7, the V gene TRBV2; TRBD1 matches at 8 bases. CDR1 is SNHLY, CDR2 FYNNEI, per germline. J gave up 2 bases and V 1 base, and 13 bases lay outside the gene matches. The CDR3 loop spans 18 amino acids. As DNA, the CDR3 is TGTGCCAGCAGTGAAGACTCAATCAGGGGGCGCGGGGCCTACGAGCAGTACTTC. Translating it yields CASSEDSIRGRGAYEQYF.

The chain combines TRBV7-8 with TRBJ2-2, with 13 bases fitting TRBD2. CDR3 size: 18 residues. The V gene's germline CDR1 is SGHVS and CDR2 FQNEAQ. V lost 3 bases to trimming and J lost 1 base; unmatched junction nucleotides: 5. The CDR3, as DNA: TGTGCCAGCAGCTTCCGACTAGCGGGGGGATTGAACACCGGGGAGCTGTTTTTT. This codes for CASSFRLAGGLNTGELFF.

The rearrangement links TRBV29-1 to TRBJ1-1; D may be TRBD1 (5 bases). The CDR3 runs to 12 residues. Trimming removed 6 bases from V and 3 bases from J, with 11 bases in between. CDR1 SQVTM and CDR2 ANQGSEA come from the germline V gene. CDR3 residues: CSVGVGYTEAFF. For the CDR3, the DNA is TGCAGCGTGGGGGTGGGCTACACTGAAGCTTTCTTT.

This sequence joins TRBV7-8 and TRBJ2-1, with D uncertain. CDR1 SGHVS and CDR2 FQNEAQ come from the germline V gene. This CDR3 is 14 amino acids long. V lost 2 bases and J lost 8, with 13 bases in between. CDR3 sequence: CASSLSLVRDEQFF. CDR3 DNA: TGTGCCAGCAGCTTAAGCCTAGTACGCGATGAGCAGTTCTTC. Supplemented by reference TRBV7-8 and TRBJ2-1, the full variable domain reads GAGVSQSPRYKVAKRGQDVALRCDPISGHVSLFWYQQALGQGPEFLTYFQNEAQLDKSGLPSDRFFAERPEGSVSTLKIQRTQQEDSAVYLCASSLSLVRDEQFFGPGTRLTVL.

This clonotype was seen a handful of times. The chain couples TRBV11-1 to TRBJ2-1, with TRBD2 matching 13 bases. Germline CDR1 reads SGHAT; CDR2 reads FQDESV (reference sequence). V lost 0 bases and J lost 1; bases outside the gene matches: 6. This CDR3 comprises 19 residues. DNA of the CDR3: TGTGCCAGCAGCTTAGCGCCGGGACTAGCGGGGCTTTCCTACAATGAGCAGTTCTTC. This codes for CASSLAPGLAGLSYNEQFF.

This clonotype showed up many times. The rearrangement joins TRBV5-6 to TRBJ2-7; no firm D call. Trimming pared 4 bases from V and 0 bases from J, leaving 2 bases between. The CDR3 spans 11 residues. CDR1 is SGHDT and CDR2 is YYEEEE in the germline V gene. CDR3 amino acids: CASSASYEQYF. The CDR3 DNA reads as TGTGCCAGCAGCGCCTCCTACGAGCAGTACTTC.

The V gene is TRBV7-2, the J gene TRBJ1-5; no definite D call. Deletions cut 5 bases from V and 7 bases from J, with 15 bases between. From germline, CDR1 is SGHTA and CDR2 FQGNSA. The CDR3 totals 14 residues. DNA for the CDR3: TGTGCCAGCAGCCCCGGGCCAGGCAGGCAGCCCCAGCATTTT. It codes for CASSPGPGRQPQHF.

The chain carries TRBV12-3 or TRBV12-4 and TRBJ2-1; a possible D gene is TRBD2 (6 bases). This CDR3 region has 14 residues. V dropped 3 bases and J dropped 8 bases, with 14 bases sitting between them. The CDR3 spells CASSLGLQWHEQFF. CDR3 in DNA: TGTGCCAGCAGTTTGGGACTCCAATGGCATGAGCAGTTCTTC.

This clonotype has at least ten counts. This chain joins TRBV12-3 or TRBV12-4 and TRBJ1-5; D gene uncertain. Trimming pared 2 bases from V and 4 bases from J, leaving 6 bases between. This CDR3 is 13 amino acids long. The CDR3 loop reads CASSLRGNQPQHF. The DNA of the CDR3 is TGTGCCAGCAGTTTAAGAGGGAATCAGCCCCAGCATTTT.

This clonotype was seen a few times. The CDR3 loop is CAISESGGAGTEAFF. The CDR3 DNA reads as TGTGCCATCAGTGAGTCGGGGGGGGCGGGCACTGAAGCTTTCTTT. V is TRBV10-3 and J is TRBJ1-1, with a tentative D call TRBD1 (6 bases). CDR3 size: 15 residues. The germline V gene has CDR1 ENHRY and CDR2 SYGVKD. The ends were cut back, 0 bases at V and 4 bases at J, with 12 bases in the middle.

This chain joins TRBV5-5 and TRBJ2-7, with 11 bases identical to TRBD2. V lost 4 bases to trimming and J lost 4 bases; unmatched junction nucleotides: 7. Germline-derived CDR1 and CDR2 are SGHKS and YYEKEE (reference sequence). The CDR3 is 15 amino acids. Here the CDR3 reads CASSAGLAEVYEQYF. The CDR3 nucleotides read TGTGCCAGCAGCGCGGGACTAGCGGAGGTATACGAGCAGTACTTC.

The chain joins TRBV14 to TRBJ2-3, with no clear D. V was cut by 1 base and J by 4 bases, with 12 bases left in between. CDR3 length: 15 amino acids. CDR1 and CDR2 (germline): SGHDN, FVKESK. CDR3 in amino acids: CASSQGILGSDTQYF. CDR3 coding DNA: TGTGCCAGCAGCCAAGGAATCCTGGGTTCAGATACGCAGTATTTT. Drawing the rest from reference TRBV14 and TRBJ2-3, the complete variable domain is EAGVTQFPSHSVIEKGQTVTLRCDPISGHDNLYWYRRVMGKEIKFLLHFVKESKQDESGMPNNRFLAERTGGTYSTLKVQPAELEDSGVYFCASSQGILGSDTQYFGPGTRLTVL.

In this sample, this clonotype turned up a few times. Compared with germline, one end of the junction differs, possibly owing to a read error. The CDR3: CAISPMGGEGYTF. In DNA, the CDR3 is TGTGCCATCAGCCCGATGGGGGGCGAGGGCTACACCTTC. The J gene is TRBJ1-2, the V gene TRBV4-2; possible D gene TRBD1, 6 bases. The germline V gene has CDR1 LGHNA and CDR2 YNFKEQ. CDR3 size: 13 residues.

The chain joins TRBV7-9 to TRBJ2-5; D possibly matches TRBD1 or TRBD2 (5 bases each). This CDR3 has 15 amino acids. V lost 4 bases, J lost 0 bases, and 12 bases lay in between. Germline V gene lookup returns CDR1 SEHNR and CDR2 FQNEAQ (reference sequence). The CDR3 spells CASSWGLRYQETQYF. In DNA form, the CDR3 reads TGTGCCAGCAGCTGGGGGTTGCGGTACCAAGAGACCCAGTACTTC.

There are many counts of this clonotype. The rearrangement joins TRBV12-3 or TRBV12-4 to TRBJ2-7, with 10 bases fitting TRBD1. Trimming took 2 bases from V and 2 from J; bases not matched to a gene: 3. The CDR3 is 15 amino acids. CDR3 bases: TGTGCCAGCAGTTTACTTGGGACAGGGGCCTACGAGCAGTACTTC. This encodes CASSLLGTGAYEQYF.